The present entry profiles one TCR beta chain with its context. The identical CDR3 is also encoded by other nucleotide sequences in the sample. The treatment is: roughly 18 received Ad26.COV2.S at low or high dose, single or two shots; about 5 received placebo; per-sample allocation not given. Day 63 after the first injection of vaccine or placebo was the sampling time. A Boston adult aged 18-55 years was the donor. The data stem from a study of Ad26.COV2.S vaccination and SARS-CoV-2 variants. The CDR3 has 15 amino acids. V dropped 3 bases and J dropped 6 bases, with 15 bases sitting between them. Germline assignment: CDR1 MDHEN and CDR2 SYDVKM. TCRdb keeps only in-frame clones here, not all; method: immunoSEQ multiplex PCR. There are roughly 510,000 clones in the sample; around 88% occur only once, and 13% lies in the top ten.

This chain connects TRBV28 to TRBJ1-5; weak D call: TRBD1 (6 bases). The receptor comes from a person between 18 and 65 years old who received the Ad26.COV2.S COVID-19 vaccine or a placebo. The sequencing here drew on peripheral blood, taken in a trial of Ad26.COV2.S vaccine versus placebo. DNA for the CDR3: TGTGCCAGCAGTTTGCGGGGGGGCGGGGGTCAGCCCCAGCATTTT. This encodes CASSLRGGGGQPQHF.